Each of the 24 T cell receptor beta chains below was sequenced from the same sample in a study of T-cell memory formation after mild COVID-19. TCRdb analysed the 5' RACE reads with MiXCR anew, one entry per CDR3 protein. The sample includes around 530,000 distinct CDR3 sequences, about 20% of them seen just once. Material for sequencing was PBMCs or a T cell subset sorted from them (not recorded which). Receptor source: an adult woman who had mild COVID-19 (a few samples of this study predate the infection). Cell type and time point are not known.

The chain combines TRBV20-1 with TRBJ2-7; 10 bases are shared with TRBD2. The CDR3 covers 15 residues. The V gene's germline CDR1 is DFQATT and CDR2 SNEGSKA (reference sequence). After removal of 4 bases from V and 6 bases from J, the junction contained 12 bases not matched to a gene. Written as DNA, the CDR3 is TGCAGTGCTATCCCCGGCGGGACTAGCGACCGCGAGCAGTACTTC. This encodes CSAIPGGTSDREQYF.

This chain joins TRBV20-1 and TRBJ1-1; weak D call: TRBD1 (5 bases). The germline gives CDR1 DFQATT, CDR2 SNEGSKA (reference sequence). V was cut by 0 bases and J by 4 bases, with 15 bases left in between. This CDR3 spans 15 amino acids. CDR3 protein: CSARDRPDGGTEAFF. As DNA, the CDR3 is TGCAGTGCTAGAGATAGGCCGGACGGGGGCACTGAAGCTTTCTTT.

The sample holds a few counts of this clonotype. The chain employs TRBV11-2 and TRBJ2-3; D is possibly TRBD2 (6 bases). With 3 bases removed from V and 2 bases from J, the gap between germline ends came to 27 bases. The CDR3 covers 20 residues. Germline CDR1 and CDR2: SGHAT and FQNNGV. CDR3 residues: CASSLSRGFLGGINTDTQYF. In DNA, the CDR3 is TGTGCCAGCAGCTTGTCCCGGGGCTTCCTGGGGGGAATCAACACAGATACGCAGTATTTT.

This clonotype was detected only a few times. The rearrangement joins TRBV7-2 to TRBJ1-2; D remains unclear. This CDR3 spans 15 amino acids. From germline, CDR1 is SGHTA and CDR2 FQGNSA. Trimming took off 1 base at V and 2 bases at J, with 11 bases between the two ends. The CDR3, as DNA: TGTGCCAGCAGCTTAGGTGTGGCGGGGAACTATGGCTACACCTTC. It is translated as CASSLGVAGNYGYTF.

The CDR3 bases are TGTGCCAGCAGCTTGCTGCGGTCGACGGGGGAGACCCAGTACTTC. This gives the protein CASSLLRSTGETQYF. J is TRBJ2-5 and V is TRBV5-5; D is possibly TRBD2 (5 bases). The CDR3 totals 15 residues. V was cut by 1 base and J by 5 bases, with 15 bases left in between. Per germline, CDR1 SGHKS and CDR2 YYEKEE (reference sequence). The full variable domain, completed using reference TRBV5-5 and TRBJ2-5, is DAGVTQSPTHLIKTRGQQVTLRCSPISGHKSVSWYQQVLGQGPQFIFQYYEKEERGRGNFPDRFSARQFPNYSSELNVNALLLGDSALYLCASSLLRSTGETQYFGPGTRLLVL.

About this clonotype: An end of the junction differs from the germline gene, which may be a read error. The chain recombines TRBV12-3 or TRBV12-4 with TRBJ2-7; TRBD1 matches at 7 bases. The CDR3 runs to 17 residues. CDR3 loop: CASSLVYVRDSSLDVNF. The CDR3 bases are TGTGCCAGCAGTTTAGTATATGTCCGGGACAGCTCCCTAGATGTGAACTTC.

V gene TRBV4-1 combines with J gene TRBJ1-4; no clear D gene. Germline CDR1 and CDR2: MGHRA and YSYEKL. Trimming cost V 0 bases and J 5 bases, with 7 bases left between them. CDR3 length equals 14 residues. The CDR3 coding sequence is TGCGCCAGCAGCCAAGAAGGCCGCAATGAAAAACTGTTTTTT. Translating gives CASSQEGRNEKLFF.

This clonotype has a handful of counts. The genes are TRBV20-1 and TRBJ2-7; 7 nucleotides match TRBD1. The CDR3 extends over 12 amino acids. The V gene's germline CDR1 is DFQATT and CDR2 SNEGSKA (reference sequence). V dropped 4 bases and J dropped 3; count of bases not matched to a gene: 3. CDR3 protein: CSATRTGYEQYF. CDR3 bases: TGCAGTGCTACCCGGACAGGCTACGAGCAGTACTTC.

This clonotype was observed a handful of times. This rearrangement joins TRBV6-5 to TRBJ2-1; TRBD1 is a possible D gene (6 bases). Trimming left V 6 bases short and J 0 bases short, with 12 bases between. The CDR3 runs 15 residues. CDR1 is MNHEY, CDR2 SVGAGI, per germline. CDR3 region: CASSPRGYSYNEQFF. The CDR3 bases are TGTGCCAGCAGCCCCAGGGGTTACTCCTACAATGAGCAGTTCTTC.

In this sample, this clonotype turned up a few times. The gene calls are TRBV29-1 and TRBJ1-2, with 7 bases aligning to TRBD1. The ends lost 3 bases at V and 7 bases at J; junction bases unmatched: 14. Germline V gives CDR1 SQVTM, CDR2 ANQGSEA. The CDR3 spans 15 residues. CDR3 loop: CSVEVPGQRSIGYTF. In DNA form, the CDR3 reads TGCAGCGTTGAGGTACCGGGACAGCGGAGCATTGGCTACACCTTC.

This chain links TRBV15 with TRBJ2-1, with D perhaps matching TRBD2 (6 bases). The CDR3 has 13 amino acids. The V end was cut by 8 bases, the J end by 3 bases, with 11 bases between. Germline CDR1 is LNHNV and CDR2 is YYDKDF (reference sequence). Here the CDR3 DNA reads TGTGCCACCCGCCGGGGACTCTACAATGAGCAGTTCTTC. Protein sequence: CATRRGLYNEQFF.

This clonotype was observed a handful of times. The genes are TRBV29-1 and TRBJ2-3; 7 nucleotides agree with TRBD2. Trimming took 0 bases from V and 2 from J; bases not matched to a gene: 14. The CDR3 has 18 amino acids. Germline V gene data show CDR1 as SQVTM and CDR2 as ANQGSEA. The CDR3 loop reads CSVEDPGSGSFPTDTQYF. The CDR3 nucleotides are TGCAGCGTTGAAGATCCGGGTAGCGGGTCCTTTCCCACAGATACGCAGTATTTT.

There are many counts of this clonotype. The V gene is TRBV19, the J gene TRBJ1-6; D is possibly TRBD1 (5 bases). The CDR3 runs 14 residues. Trimming took 5 bases from V and 10 from J, leaving 15 bases between them. CDR1 LNHDA and CDR2 SQIVND come from the germline V gene (reference sequence). The DNA for the CDR3 is TGTGCCAGTAGTTCCAGCTTCAGGGACTCACCCCTCCACTTT. Translation gives CASSSSFRDSPLHF. The whole variable domain, remainder taken from reference TRBV19 and TRBJ1-6, is DGGITQSPKYLFRKEGQNVTLSCEQNLNHDAMYWYRQDPGQGLRLIYYSQIVNDFQKGDIAEGYSVSREKKESFPLTVTSAQKNPTAFYLCASSSSFRDSPLHFGNGTRLTVT.

The chain recombines TRBV20-1 with TRBJ1-1, with unresolved D. The ends were cut back, 5 bases at V and 1 base at J, with 11 bases in the middle. This CDR3 spans 13 amino acids. Per germline, CDR1 DFQATT and CDR2 SNEGSKA (reference sequence). The CDR3 nucleotides are TGCAGTGCTCCCCGCGGCACGAACACTGAAGCTTTCTTT. Translation: CSAPRGTNTEAFF.

The chain is built from TRBV6-1 and TRBJ2-1; 12 bases are shared with TRBD2. The V gene end was trimmed by 2 bases and the J gene end by 0 bases; junction bases not matched to a gene: 2. CDR3 length: 17 amino acids. Germline CDR1 is MNHNS and CDR2 is SASEGT. The CDR3 bases are TGTGCCAGCAGTGAACTAGCGGGAGGGAGCTCCTACAATGAGCAGTTCTTC. As protein: CASSELAGGSSYNEQFF.

This clonotype was seen repeatedly, ten times or more. The chain joins TRBV12-3 or TRBV12-4 to TRBJ1-4; no firm D call. The CDR3 totals 11 residues. Trimming pared 3 bases from V and 7 bases from J, leaving 3 bases between. The CDR3 DNA sequence: TGTGCCAGCAGTTTGCGTGAAAAACTGTTTTTT. The encoded protein is CASSLREKLFF.

This clonotype turned up a few times. The V call is TRBV19, the J call TRBJ1-5; unclear D gene. The CDR3 loop spans 17 amino acids. V lost 1 base to trimming and J lost 3 bases, with 16 bases between them. The germline V gene encodes CDR1 LNHDA and CDR2 SQIVND (reference sequence). As DNA, the CDR3 is TGTGCCAGTAGTATAGCAACCTCGTGGAGTCTCAATCAGCCCCAGCATTTT. Its translation: CASSIATSWSLNQPQHF. Combining the CDR3 with reference TRBV19 and TRBJ1-5 gives the whole variable domain DGGITQSPKYLFRKEGQNVTLSCEQNLNHDAMYWYRQDPGQGLRLIYYSQIVNDFQKGDIAEGYSVSREKKESFPLTVTSAQKNPTAFYLCASSIATSWSLNQPQHFGDGTRLSIL.

The rearrangement links TRBV5-1 to TRBJ2-2; tentative D call: TRBD1 (6 bases). The CDR3 has 16 residues. In germline, CDR1 is SGHRS, CDR2 YFSETQ. The V end was cut by 4 bases, the J end by 3 bases, with 16 bases between. CDR3: CASSATTGSDTGELFF. In nucleotides, the CDR3 is TGCGCCAGCAGCGCAACAACAGGGTCGGACACCGGGGAGCTGTTTTTT.

The chain is built from TRBV7-9 and TRBJ1-1, with D unresolved. The germline V gene has CDR1 SEHNR and CDR2 FQNEAQ (reference sequence). Trimming cost V 5 bases and J 11 bases, with 21 bases left between them. CDR3 length equals 14 residues. CDR3 in DNA: TGTGCCAGCAGCCAATTGGACGGAAACGCCGGGGCTTTCTTT. It codes for CASSQLDGNAGAFF.

This clonotype turned up a few times. This chain uses TRBV6-5 with TRBJ2-5; a possible D gene is TRBD2 (5 bases). Per the germline V gene, CDR1 is MNHEY and CDR2 is SVGAGI. The CDR3 is 14 amino acids. V was pared by 4 bases and J by 5 bases, with 14 bases between. CDR3 loop: CASSFLEARETQYF. Here the CDR3 DNA reads TGTGCCAGCAGTTTCCTGGAGGCGCGCGAGACCCAGTACTTC.

This clonotype has at least ten counts. J is TRBJ2-3 and V is TRBV9; the match to TRBD2 covers 9 bases. CDR3 length: 16 residues. Germline CDR1 is SGDLS and CDR2 is YYNGEE. V lost 3 bases, J lost 3 bases, and 8 bases stayed unmatched. Here the CDR3 DNA reads TGTGCCAGCAGCGATGGAGCGGGGGGCGGGACAGATACGCAGTATTTT. Translation gives CASSDGAGGGTDTQYF.

The chain recombines TRBV7-2 with TRBJ2-5; the match to TRBD2 covers 7 bases. The J call is in doubt because the DNA end fits TRBJ2-1 better. The V gene's germline CDR1 is SGHTA and CDR2 FQGNSA. The CDR3 is 18 amino acids. CDR3 residues: CASSLELREKLSYNEQFF. The CDR3, as DNA: TGTGCCAGCAGCTTAGAATTGCGGGAGAAGTTGTCCTACAATGAGCAGTTCTTC.

The rearrangement joins TRBV7-9 to TRBJ1-1, with D unresolved. Germline V lookup: CDR1 SEHNR, CDR2 FQNEAQ (reference sequence). CDR3 length: 15 residues. Trimming took 6 bases from V and 8 from J, leaving 22 bases between them. The CDR3 sequence is CASRPREGSNSEAFF. The CDR3 DNA is TGTGCCAGCAGACCAAGGGAGGGTAGCAACTCCGAAGCTTTCTTT.

CDR3 region: CASSSGTGYHQPQHF. The DNA for the CDR3 is TGTGCCAGCAGCTCAGGGACAGGCTACCATCAGCCCCAGCATTTT. This chain connects TRBV9 to TRBJ1-5, with TRBD1 identical over 8 bases. This CDR3 contains 15 residues. Germline-derived CDR1 and CDR2 are SGDLS and YYNGEE. Trimming removed 4 bases from V and 5 bases from J; junction bases left unmatched: 8.